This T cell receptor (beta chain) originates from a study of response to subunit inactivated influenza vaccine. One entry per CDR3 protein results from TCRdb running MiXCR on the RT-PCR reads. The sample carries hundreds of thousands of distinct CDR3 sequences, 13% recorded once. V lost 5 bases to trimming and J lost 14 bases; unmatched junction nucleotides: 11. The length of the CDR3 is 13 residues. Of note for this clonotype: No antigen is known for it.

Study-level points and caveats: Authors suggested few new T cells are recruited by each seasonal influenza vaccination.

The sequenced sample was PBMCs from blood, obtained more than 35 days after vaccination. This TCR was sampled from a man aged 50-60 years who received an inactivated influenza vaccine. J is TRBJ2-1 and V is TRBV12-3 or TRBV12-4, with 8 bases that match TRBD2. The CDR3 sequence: CASSARGGGLEFF. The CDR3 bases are TGTGCCAGCAGTGCCCGGGGGGGAGGATTGGAGTTCTTC.